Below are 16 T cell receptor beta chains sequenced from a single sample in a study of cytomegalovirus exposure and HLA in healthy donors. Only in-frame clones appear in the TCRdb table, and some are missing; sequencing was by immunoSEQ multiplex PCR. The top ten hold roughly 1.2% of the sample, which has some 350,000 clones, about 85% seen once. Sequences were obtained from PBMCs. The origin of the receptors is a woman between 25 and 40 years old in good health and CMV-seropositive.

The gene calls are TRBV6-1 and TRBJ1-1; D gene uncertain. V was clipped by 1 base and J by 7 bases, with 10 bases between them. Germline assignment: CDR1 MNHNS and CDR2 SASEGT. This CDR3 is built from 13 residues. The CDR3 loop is CASSEDRYSEAFF. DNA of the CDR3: TGTGCCAGCAGTGAAGACAGATATAGTGAAGCTTTCTTT.

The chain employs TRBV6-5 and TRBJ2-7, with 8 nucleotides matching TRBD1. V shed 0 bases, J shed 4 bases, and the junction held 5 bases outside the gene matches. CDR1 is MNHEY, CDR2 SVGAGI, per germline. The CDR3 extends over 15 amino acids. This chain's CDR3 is CASSYSDREKYEQYF. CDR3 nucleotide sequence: TGTGCCAGCAGTTACTCGGACAGGGAAAAATACGAGCAGTACTTC.

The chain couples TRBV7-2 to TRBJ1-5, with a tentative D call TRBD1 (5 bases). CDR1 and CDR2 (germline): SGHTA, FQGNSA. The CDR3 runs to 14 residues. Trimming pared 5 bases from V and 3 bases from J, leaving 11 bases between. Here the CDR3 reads CASSLGLPNQPQHF. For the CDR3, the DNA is TGTGCCAGCAGCCTGGGACTCCCCAATCAGCCCCAGCATTTT.

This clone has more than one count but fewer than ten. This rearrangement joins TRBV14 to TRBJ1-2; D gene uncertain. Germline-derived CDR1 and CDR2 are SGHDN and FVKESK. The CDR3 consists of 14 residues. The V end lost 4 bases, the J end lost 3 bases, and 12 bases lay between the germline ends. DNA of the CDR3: TGTGCCAGCAGCCTTGGCAGGACCTACTATGGCTACACCTTC. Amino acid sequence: CASSLGRTYYGYTF.

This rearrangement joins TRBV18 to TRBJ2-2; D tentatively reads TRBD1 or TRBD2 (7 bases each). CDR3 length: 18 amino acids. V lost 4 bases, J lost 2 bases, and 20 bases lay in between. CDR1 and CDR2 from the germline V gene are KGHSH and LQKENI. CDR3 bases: TGTGCCAGCTCACTTAGAACTGGGACAGCGGGAAACACCGGGGAGCTGTTTTTT. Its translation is CASSLRTGTAGNTGELFF.

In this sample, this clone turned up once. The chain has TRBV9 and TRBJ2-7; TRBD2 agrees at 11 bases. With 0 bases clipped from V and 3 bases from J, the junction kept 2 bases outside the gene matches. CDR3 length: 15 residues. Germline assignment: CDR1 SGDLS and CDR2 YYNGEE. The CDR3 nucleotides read TGTGCCAGCAGCGTAGAAACTAGCGGGGGCTACGAGCAGTACTTC. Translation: CASSVETSGGYEQYF.

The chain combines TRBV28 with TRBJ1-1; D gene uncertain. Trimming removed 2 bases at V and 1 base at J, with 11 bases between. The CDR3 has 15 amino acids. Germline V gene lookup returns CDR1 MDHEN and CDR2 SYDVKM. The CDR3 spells CASSLGLWRNTEAFF. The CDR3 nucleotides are TGTGCCAGCAGTTTAGGGCTTTGGAGGAACACTGAAGCTTTCTTT.

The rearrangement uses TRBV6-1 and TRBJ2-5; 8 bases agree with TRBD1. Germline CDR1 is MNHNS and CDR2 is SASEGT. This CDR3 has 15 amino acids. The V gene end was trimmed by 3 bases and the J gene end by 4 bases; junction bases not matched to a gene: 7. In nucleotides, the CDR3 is TGTGCCAGCAGTGAGTCAGGGGGCGTTGGAGAGACCCAGTACTTC. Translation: CASSESGGVGETQYF.

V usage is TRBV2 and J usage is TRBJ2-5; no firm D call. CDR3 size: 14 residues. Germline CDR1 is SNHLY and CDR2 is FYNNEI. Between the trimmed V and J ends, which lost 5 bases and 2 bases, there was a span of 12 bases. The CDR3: CASSSSWGQETQYF. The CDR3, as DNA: TGTGCCAGCAGTTCGAGTTGGGGTCAAGAGACCCAGTACTTC.

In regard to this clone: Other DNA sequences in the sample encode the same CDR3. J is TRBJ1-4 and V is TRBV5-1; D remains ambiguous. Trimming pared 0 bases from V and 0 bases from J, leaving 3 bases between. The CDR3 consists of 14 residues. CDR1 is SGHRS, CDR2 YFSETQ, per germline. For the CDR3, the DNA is TGCGCCAGCAGCTTGGACTCAACTAATGAAAAACTGTTTTTT. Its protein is CASSLDSTNEKLFF.

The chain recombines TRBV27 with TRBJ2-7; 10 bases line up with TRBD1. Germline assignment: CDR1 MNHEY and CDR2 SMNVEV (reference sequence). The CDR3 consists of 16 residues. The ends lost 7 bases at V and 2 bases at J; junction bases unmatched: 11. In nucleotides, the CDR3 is TGTGCCAGCACCTCAATCCGGGACAGGGGAACCTACGAGCAGTACTTC. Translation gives CASTSIRDRGTYEQYF.

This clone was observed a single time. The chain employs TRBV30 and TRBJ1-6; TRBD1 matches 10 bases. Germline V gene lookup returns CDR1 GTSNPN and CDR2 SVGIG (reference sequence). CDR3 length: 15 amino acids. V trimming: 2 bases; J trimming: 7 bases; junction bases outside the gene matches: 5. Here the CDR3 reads CAWSRGGQGNSPLHF. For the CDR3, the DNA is TGTGCCTGGAGTCGTGGGGGACAGGGGAATTCACCCCTCCACTTT.

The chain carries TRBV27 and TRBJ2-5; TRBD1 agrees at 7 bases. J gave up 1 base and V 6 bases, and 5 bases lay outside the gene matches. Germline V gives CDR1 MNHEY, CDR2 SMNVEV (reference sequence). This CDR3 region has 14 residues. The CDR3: CASSKRTGQETQYF. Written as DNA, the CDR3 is TGTGCCAGCAGCAAAAGGACAGGCCAAGAGACCCAGTACTTC.

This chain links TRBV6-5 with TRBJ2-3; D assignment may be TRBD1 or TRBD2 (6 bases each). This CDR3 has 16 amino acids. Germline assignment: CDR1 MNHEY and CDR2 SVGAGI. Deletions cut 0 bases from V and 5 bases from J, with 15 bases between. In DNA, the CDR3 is TGTGCCAGCAGTTACTCCCGGGGGCAGGCGCTAGATACGCAGTATTTT. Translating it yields CASSYSRGQALDTQYF.

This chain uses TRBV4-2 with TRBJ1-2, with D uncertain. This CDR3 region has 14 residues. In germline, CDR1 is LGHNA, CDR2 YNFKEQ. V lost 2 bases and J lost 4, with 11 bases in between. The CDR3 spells CASSQSTSSYGYTF. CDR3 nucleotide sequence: TGTGCCAGCAGCCAATCTACGTCCAGCTATGGCTACACCTTC.

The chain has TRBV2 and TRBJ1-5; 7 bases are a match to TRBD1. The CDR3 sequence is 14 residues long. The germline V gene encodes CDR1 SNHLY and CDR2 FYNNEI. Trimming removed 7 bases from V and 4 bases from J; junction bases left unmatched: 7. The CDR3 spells CASTTRQGNQPQHF. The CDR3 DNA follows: TGTGCCAGCACCACAAGACAGGGAAATCAGCCCCAGCATTTT. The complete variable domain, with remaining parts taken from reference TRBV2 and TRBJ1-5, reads EPEVTQTPSHQVTQMGQEVILRCVPISNHLYFYWYRQILGQKVEFLVSFYNNEISEKSEIFDDQFSVERPDGSNFTLKIRSTKLEDSAMYFCASTTRQGNQPQHFGDGTRLSIL.